This T cell receptor beta chain comes out of a study of cytomegalovirus exposure and HLA in healthy donors. About this clone: Its antigen is unidentified.

Findings and caveats of the study: Later work showed greater clonal expansion in HLA-associated TCR beta chains than in equally common others. Rare TCR sequences dominated, though some public TCRs recurred in many donors. There were 150 to 200 TCR beta chains listed as cytomegalovirus-associated. A later examination showed that TCR association rates differed by HLA locus, with DRB1 most and HLA-C fewest.

13 Jbeta primers and 60 Vbeta primers were used for the PCR. TCRdb's copy holds only in-frame clones and misses some; the assay was immunoSEQ multiplex PCR. The profile shows over 200,000 clones, about 80% of them singletons. The CDR3 covers 15 residues. V lost 3 bases to trimming and J lost 7 bases; unmatched junction nucleotides: 11. Per the germline V gene, CDR1 is GTSNPN and CDR2 is SVGIG (reference sequence). Specimen: PBMCs. This receptor was identified in a woman between 40 and 50 years old in good health and CMV-seronegative. The gene calls are TRBV30 and TRBJ2-5; TRBD1 aligns across 10 bases. The CDR3 DNA follows: TGTGCCTGGAGCGAGGACAGGGGGGTCTTTAGGACCCAGTACTTC. Translation gives CAWSEDRGVFRTQYF.